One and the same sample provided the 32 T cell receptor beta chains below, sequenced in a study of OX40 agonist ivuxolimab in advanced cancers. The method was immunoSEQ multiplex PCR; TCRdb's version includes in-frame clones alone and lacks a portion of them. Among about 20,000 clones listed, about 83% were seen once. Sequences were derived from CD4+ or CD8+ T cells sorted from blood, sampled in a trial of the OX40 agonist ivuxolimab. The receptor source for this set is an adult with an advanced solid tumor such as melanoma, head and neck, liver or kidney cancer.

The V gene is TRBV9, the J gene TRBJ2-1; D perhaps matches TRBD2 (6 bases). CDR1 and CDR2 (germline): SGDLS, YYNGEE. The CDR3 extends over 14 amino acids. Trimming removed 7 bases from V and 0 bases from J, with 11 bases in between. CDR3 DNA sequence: TGTGCCAGCGCCCCGGGGGACTCCTACAATGAGCAGTTCTTC. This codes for CASAPGDSYNEQFF.

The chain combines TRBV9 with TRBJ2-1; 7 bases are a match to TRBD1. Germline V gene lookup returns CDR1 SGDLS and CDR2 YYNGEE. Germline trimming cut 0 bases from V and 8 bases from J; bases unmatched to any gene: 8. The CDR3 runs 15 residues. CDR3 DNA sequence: TGTGCCAGCAGCGTAGCTGGTAGAGGGGGCGATGAGCAGTTCTTC. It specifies CASSVAGRGGDEQFF.

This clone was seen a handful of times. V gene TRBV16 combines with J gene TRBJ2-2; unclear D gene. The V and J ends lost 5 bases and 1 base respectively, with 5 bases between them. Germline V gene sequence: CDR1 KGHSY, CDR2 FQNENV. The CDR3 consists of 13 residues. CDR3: CASSARNTGELFF. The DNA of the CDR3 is TGTGCCAGCAGCGCCAGGAACACCGGGGAGCTGTTTTTT.

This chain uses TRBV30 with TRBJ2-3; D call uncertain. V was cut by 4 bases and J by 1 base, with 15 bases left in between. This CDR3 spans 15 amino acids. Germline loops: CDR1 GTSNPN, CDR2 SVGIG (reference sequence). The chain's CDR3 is CAWNMTEFRTDTQYF. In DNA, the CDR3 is TGTGCCTGGAACATGACGGAGTTTCGCACAGATACGCAGTATTTT. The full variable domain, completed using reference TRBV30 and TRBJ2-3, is SQTIHQWPATLVQPVGSPLSLECTVEGTSNPNLYWYRQAAGRGLQLLFYSVGIGQISSEVPQNLSASRPQDRQFILSSKKLLLSDSGFYLCAWNMTEFRTDTQYFGPGTRLTVL.

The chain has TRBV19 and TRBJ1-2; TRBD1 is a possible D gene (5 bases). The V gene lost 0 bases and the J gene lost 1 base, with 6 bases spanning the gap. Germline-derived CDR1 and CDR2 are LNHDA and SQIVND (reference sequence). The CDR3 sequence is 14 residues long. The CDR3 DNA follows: TGTGCCAGTAGTATAGACGGGGGTAACTATGGCTACACCTTC. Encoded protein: CASSIDGGNYGYTF.

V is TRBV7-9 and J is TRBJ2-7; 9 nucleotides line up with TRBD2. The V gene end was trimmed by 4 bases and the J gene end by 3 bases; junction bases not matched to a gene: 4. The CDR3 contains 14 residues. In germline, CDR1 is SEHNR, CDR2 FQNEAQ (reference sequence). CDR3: CASSYLSGSYEQYF. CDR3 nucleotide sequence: TGTGCCAGCAGCTACCTTAGCGGGAGCTACGAGCAGTACTTC.

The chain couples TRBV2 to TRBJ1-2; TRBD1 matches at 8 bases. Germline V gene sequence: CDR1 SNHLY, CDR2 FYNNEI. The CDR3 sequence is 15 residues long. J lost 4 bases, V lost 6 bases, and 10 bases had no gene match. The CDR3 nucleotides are TGTGCCAGCAGCCACGGGGCAGGGGGCGTCTATGGCTACACCTTC. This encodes CASSHGAGGVYGYTF.

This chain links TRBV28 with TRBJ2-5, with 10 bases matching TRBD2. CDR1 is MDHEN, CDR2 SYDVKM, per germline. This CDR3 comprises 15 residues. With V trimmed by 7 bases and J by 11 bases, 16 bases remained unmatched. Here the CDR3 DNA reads TGTGCCAGCACCCCCATAGGGCTAGCGGGAGTTGGGCAGTACTTC. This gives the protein CASTPIGLAGVGQYF.

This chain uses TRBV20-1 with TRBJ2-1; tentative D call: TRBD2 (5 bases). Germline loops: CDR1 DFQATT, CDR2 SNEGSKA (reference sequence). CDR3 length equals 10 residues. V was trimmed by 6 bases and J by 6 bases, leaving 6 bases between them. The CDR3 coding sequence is TGCAGTGCCACTAGCAATGAGCAGTTCTTC. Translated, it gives CSATSNEQFF.

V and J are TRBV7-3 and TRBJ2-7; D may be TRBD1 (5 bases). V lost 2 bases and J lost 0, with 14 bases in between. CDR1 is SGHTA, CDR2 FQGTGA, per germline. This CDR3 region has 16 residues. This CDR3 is CASSLGAGAASYEQYF. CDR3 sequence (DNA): TGTGCCAGCAGCTTAGGGGCTGGCGCCGCCTCCTACGAGCAGTACTTC.

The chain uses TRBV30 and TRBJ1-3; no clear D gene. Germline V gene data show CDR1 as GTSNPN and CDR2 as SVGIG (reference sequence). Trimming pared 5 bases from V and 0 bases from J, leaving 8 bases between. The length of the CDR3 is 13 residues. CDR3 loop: CAWDLSSGNTIYF. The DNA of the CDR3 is TGTGCCTGGGACTTGAGCTCTGGAAACACCATATATTTT. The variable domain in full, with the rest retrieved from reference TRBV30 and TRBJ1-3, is SQTIHQWPATLVQPVGSPLSLECTVEGTSNPNLYWYRQAAGRGLQLLFYSVGIGQISSEVPQNLSASRPQDRQFILSSKKLLLSDSGFYLCAWDLSSGNTIYFGEGSWLTVV.

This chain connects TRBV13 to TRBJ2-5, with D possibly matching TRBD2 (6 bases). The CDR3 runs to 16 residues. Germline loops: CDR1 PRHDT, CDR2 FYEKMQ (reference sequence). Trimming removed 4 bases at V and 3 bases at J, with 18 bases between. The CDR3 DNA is TGTGCCAGCAGCTCCTCCGATCTGGCGGGAAAAGAGACCCAGTACTTC. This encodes CASSSSDLAGKETQYF.

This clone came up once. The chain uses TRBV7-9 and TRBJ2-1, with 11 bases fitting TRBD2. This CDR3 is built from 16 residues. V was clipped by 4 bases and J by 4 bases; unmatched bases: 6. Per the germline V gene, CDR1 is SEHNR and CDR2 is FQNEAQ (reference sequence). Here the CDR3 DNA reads TGTGCCAGCAGCTCCCAGACTAGCGGGATTTACAATGAGCAGTTCTTC. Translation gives CASSSQTSGIYNEQFF.

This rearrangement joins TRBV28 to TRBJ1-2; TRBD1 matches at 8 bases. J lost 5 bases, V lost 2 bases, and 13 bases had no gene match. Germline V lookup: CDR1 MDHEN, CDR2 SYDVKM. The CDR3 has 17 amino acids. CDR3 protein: CASSLKLGGQATYGYTF. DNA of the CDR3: TGTGCCAGCAGTTTAAAGCTAGGGGGACAGGCGACTTATGGCTACACCTTC.

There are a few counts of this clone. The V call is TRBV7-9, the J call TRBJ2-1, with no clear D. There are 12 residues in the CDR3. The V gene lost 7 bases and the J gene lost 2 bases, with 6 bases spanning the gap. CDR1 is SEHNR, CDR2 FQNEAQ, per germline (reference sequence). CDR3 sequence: CASKRAYNEQFF. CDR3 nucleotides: TGTGCCAGCAAACGGGCCTACAATGAGCAGTTCTTC.

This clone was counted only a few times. The CDR3: CASSDPGAAENYEQYF. DNA of the CDR3: TGTGCCAGCAGCGACCCCGGGGCGGCAGAAAACTACGAGCAGTACTTC. The rearrangement uses TRBV7-2 and TRBJ2-7; either TRBD1 or TRBD2 may supply D (5 bases each). This CDR3 comprises 16 residues. Germline CDR1 SGHTA, CDR2 FQGNSA. Trimming stripped 5 bases from V and 3 bases from J, with 20 bases between.

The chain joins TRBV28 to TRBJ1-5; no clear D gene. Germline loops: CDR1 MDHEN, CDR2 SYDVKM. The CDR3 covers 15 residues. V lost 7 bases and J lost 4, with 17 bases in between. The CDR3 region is CASNTRDGLNQPQHF. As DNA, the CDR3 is TGTGCCAGCAATACTAGGGATGGCCTGAATCAGCCCCAGCATTTT.

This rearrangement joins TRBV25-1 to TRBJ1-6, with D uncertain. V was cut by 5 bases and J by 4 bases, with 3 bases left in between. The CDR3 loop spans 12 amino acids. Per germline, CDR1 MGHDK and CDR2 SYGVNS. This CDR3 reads CASSSYNSPLHF. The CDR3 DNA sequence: TGTGCCAGCAGTTCATATAATTCACCCCTCCACTTT.

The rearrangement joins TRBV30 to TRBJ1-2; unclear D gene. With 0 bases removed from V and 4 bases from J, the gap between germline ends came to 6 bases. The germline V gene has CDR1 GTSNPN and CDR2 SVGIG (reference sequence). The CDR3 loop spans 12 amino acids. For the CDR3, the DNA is TGTGCCTGGAGTGTTTCAGCCTATGGCTACACCTTC. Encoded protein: CAWSVSAYGYTF.

CDR3 nucleotides: TGTGCCAGTAGTATAGGAGACCGGAACACTGAAGCTTTCTTT. Its translation is CASSIGDRNTEAFF. The chain uses TRBV19 and TRBJ1-1; D gene ambiguous. Germline V lookup: CDR1 LNHDA, CDR2 SQIVND (reference sequence). The ends were cut back, 1 base at V and 1 base at J, with 7 bases in the middle. The CDR3 has 14 amino acids.

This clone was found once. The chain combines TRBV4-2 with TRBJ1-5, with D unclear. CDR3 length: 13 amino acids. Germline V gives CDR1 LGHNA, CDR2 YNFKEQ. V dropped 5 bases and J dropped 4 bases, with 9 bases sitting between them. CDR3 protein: CASSLRRNQPQHF. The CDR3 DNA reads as TGTGCCAGCAGCTTAAGGCGAAATCAGCCCCAGCATTTT.

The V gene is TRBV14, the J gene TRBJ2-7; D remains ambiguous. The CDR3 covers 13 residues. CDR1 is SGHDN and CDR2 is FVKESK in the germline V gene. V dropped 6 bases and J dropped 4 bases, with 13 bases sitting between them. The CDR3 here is CASRTAASYEQYF. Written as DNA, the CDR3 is TGTGCCAGCAGGACCGCAGCGAGTTACGAGCAGTACTTC. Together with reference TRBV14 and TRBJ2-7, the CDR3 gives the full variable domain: EAGVTQFPSHSVIEKGQTVTLRCDPISGHDNLYWYRRVMGKEIKFLLHFVKESKQDESGMPNNRFLAERTGGTYSTLKVQPAELEDSGVYFCASRTAASYEQYFGPGTRLTVT.

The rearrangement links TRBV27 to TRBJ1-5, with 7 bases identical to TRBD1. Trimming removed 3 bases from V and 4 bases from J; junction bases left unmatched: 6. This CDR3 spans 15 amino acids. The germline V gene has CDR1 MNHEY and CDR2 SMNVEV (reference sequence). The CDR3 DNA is TGTGCCAGCAGTTTGGGCAGGGGGAAAAATCAGCCCCAGCATTTT. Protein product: CASSLGRGKNQPQHF.

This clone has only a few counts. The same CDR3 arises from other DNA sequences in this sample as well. The chain's CDR3 is CASSLAGRTDTQYF. The CDR3 coding sequence is TGTGCCAGCAGCTTGGCGGGACGCACAGATACGCAGTATTTT. The chain links TRBV7-6 to TRBJ2-3; TRBD2 might be the D (6 bases). Germline CDR1 reads SGHVS; CDR2 reads FNYEAQ. V shed 3 bases and J shed 1 base, with 8 bases lying between them. The CDR3 covers 14 residues. The complete variable domain, with remaining parts taken from reference TRBV7-6 and TRBJ2-3, reads GAGVSQSPRYKVTKRGQDVALRCDPISGHVSLYWYRQALGQGPEFLTYFNYEAQQDKSGLPNDRFSAERPEGSISTLTIQRTEQRDSAMYRCASSLAGRTDTQYFGPGTRLTVL.

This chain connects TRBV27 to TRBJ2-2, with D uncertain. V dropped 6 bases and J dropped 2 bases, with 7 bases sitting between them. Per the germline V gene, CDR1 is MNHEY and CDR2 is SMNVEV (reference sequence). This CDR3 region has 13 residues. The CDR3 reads CASRPSNTGELFF. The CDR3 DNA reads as TGTGCCAGCAGGCCCTCAAACACCGGGGAGCTGTTTTTT.

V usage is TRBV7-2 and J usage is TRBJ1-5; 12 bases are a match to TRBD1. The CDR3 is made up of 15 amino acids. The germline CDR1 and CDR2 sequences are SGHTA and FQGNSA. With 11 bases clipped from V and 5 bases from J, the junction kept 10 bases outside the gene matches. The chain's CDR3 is CASSPGTGGYQPQHF. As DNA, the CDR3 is TGTGCCTCCTCTCCCGGGACAGGGGGCTATCAGCCCCAGCATTTT.

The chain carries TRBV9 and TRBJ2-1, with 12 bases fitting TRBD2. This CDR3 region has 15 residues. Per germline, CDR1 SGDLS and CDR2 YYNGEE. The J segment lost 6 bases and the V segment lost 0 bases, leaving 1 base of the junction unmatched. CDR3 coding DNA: TGTGCCAGCAGCGTAGCTAGCGGGAGGGCCAATGAGCAGTTCTTC. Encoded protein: CASSVASGRANEQFF.

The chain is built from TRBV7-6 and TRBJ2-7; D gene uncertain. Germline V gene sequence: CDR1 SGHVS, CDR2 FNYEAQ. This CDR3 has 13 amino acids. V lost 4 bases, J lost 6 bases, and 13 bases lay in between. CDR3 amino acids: CASSSRLLREQYF. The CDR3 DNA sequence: TGTGCCAGCAGCTCGAGGTTGTTACGCGAGCAGTACTTC.

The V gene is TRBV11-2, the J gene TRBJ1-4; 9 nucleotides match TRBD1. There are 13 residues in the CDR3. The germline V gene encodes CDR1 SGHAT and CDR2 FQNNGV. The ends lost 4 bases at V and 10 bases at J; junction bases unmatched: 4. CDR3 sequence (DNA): TGTGCCAGCAGCTCCGGGACAGGGAGAAAACTGTTTTTT. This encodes CASSSGTGRKLFF. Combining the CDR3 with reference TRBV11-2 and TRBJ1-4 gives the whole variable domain EAGVAQSPRYKIIEKRQSVAFWCNPISGHATLYWYQQILGQGPKLLIQFQNNGVVDDSQLPKDRFSAERLKGVDSTLKIQPAKLEDSAVYLCASSSGTGRKLFFGSGTQLSVL.

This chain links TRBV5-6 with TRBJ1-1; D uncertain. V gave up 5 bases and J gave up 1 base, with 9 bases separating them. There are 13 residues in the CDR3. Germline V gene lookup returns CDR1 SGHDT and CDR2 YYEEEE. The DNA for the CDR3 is TGTGCCAGCAGTCTGCCGGGGAACACTGAAGCTTTCTTT. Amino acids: CASSLPGNTEAFF.

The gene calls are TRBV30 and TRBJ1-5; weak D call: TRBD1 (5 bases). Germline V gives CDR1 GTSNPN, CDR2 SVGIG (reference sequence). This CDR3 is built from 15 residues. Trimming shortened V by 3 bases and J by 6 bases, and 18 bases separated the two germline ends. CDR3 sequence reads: CAWSVDGGGFQPQHF. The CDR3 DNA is TGTGCCTGGAGCGTTGACGGGGGAGGGTTTCAGCCCCAGCATTTT.

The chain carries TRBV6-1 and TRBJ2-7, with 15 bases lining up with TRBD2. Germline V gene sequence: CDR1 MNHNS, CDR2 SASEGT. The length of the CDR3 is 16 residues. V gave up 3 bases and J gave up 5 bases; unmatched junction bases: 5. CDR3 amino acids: CASSDGLAGGFDEQYF. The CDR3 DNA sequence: TGTGCCAGCAGTGACGGACTAGCGGGAGGGTTCGACGAGCAGTACTTC.